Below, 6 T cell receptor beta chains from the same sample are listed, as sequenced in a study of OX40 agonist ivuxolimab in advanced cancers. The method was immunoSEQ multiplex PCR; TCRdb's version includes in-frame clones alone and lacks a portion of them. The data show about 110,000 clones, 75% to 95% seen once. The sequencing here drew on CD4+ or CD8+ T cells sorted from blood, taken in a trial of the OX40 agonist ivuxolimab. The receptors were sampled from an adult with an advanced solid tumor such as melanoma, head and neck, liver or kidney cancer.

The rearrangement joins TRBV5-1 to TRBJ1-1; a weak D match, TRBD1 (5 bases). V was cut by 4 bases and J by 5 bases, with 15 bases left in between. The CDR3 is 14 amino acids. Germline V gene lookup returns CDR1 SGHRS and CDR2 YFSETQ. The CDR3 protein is CASSRSGGRTEAFF. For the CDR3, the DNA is TGCGCCAGCAGCCGTTCGGGGGGTAGGACTGAAGCTTTCTTT.

CDR3 bases: TGTGCCAGCAGTTTACTCTACGAGCAGTACTTC. Its protein product is CASSLLYEQYF. The V and J genes are TRBV28 and TRBJ2-7; unclear D gene. V was pared by 2 bases and J by 3 bases, with 2 bases between. Looked up from germline, CDR1 is MDHEN and CDR2 is SYDVKM. The CDR3 loop spans 11 amino acids.

The CDR3 loop is CASSTGGGYEQYF. As DNA, the CDR3 is TGTGCCAGCAGCACGGGTGGGGGCTACGAGCAGTACTTC. The V and J genes are TRBV7-3 and TRBJ2-7; either TRBD1 or TRBD2 may fit D (5 bases each). CDR3 length: 13 amino acids. Germline V gives CDR1 SGHTA, CDR2 FQGTGA. Trimming removed 5 bases from V and 3 bases from J, with 11 bases in between.

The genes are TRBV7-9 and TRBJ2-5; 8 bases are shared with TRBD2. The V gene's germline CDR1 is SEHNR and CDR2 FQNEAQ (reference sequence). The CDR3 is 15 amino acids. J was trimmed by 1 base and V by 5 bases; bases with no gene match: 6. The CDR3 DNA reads TGTGCCAGCAGCGAACTAGCGGCCACCCAAGAGACCCAGTACTTC. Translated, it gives CASSELAATQETQYF.

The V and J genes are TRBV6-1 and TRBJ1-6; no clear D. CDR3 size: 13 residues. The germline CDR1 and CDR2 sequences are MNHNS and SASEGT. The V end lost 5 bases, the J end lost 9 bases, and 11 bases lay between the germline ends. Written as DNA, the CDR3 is TGTGCCAGCAGTTCCCGGACTTTTTCACCCCTCCACTTT. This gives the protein CASSSRTFSPLHF.

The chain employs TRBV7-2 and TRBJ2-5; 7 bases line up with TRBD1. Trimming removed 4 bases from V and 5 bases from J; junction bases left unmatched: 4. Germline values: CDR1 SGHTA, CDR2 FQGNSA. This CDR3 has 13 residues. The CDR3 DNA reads TGTGCCAGCAGCTCTCAGGGACAGGAGACCCAGTACTTC. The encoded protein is CASSSQGQETQYF. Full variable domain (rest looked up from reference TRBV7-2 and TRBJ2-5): GAGVSQSPSNKVTEKGKDVELRCDPISGHTALYWYRQSLGQGLEFLIYFQGNSAPDKSGLPSDRFSAERTGGSVSTLTIQRTQQEDSAVYLCASSSQGQETQYFGPGTRLLVL.